Following are 21 T cell receptor beta chains from one sample sequenced in a study of T cell repertoires in cytomegalovirus infection. No antigens are known for them. One entry per CDR3 protein, called by TCRdb with MiXCR from the reads. Here the sample spans just over 450,000 distinct CDR3 sequences, under 45% being singletons. Sequenced here: cultured PBMCs, sampled from culture after CMV antigen stimulation. The receptors were gathered from a human donor in good health (CMV status not recorded). Some clones in this sample may be carry-over from other donors' samples.

Only a few counts were recorded for this clonotype. The chain joins TRBV7-2 to TRBJ1-5; D gene uncertain. CDR3 length equals 13 residues. V was trimmed by 4 bases and J by 3 bases, leaving 7 bases between them. CDR1 SGHTA and CDR2 FQGNSA come from the germline V gene. The CDR3 sequence is CASSSRINQPQHF. CDR3 nucleotide sequence: TGTGCCAGCAGCTCCAGGATCAATCAGCCCCAGCATTTT.

A few counts support this clonotype. The rearrangement uses TRBV2 and TRBJ1-5; 9 positions agree with TRBD1. The CDR3 runs to 15 residues. Germline trimming cut 6 bases from V and 2 bases from J; bases unmatched to any gene: 5. From germline, CDR1 is SNHLY and CDR2 FYNNEI. This CDR3 reads CASREDRGGNQPQHF. CDR3 DNA: TGTGCCAGCAGGGAGGACAGGGGCGGCAATCAGCCCCAGCATTTT.

The chain joins TRBV11-2 to TRBJ2-3; 11 nucleotides align to TRBD2. Losses at the gene ends were 2 bases for V and 4 bases for J; bases not matched to a gene: 11. The CDR3 consists of 18 residues. Germline lookup yields CDR1 SGHAT and CDR2 FQNNGV. Here the CDR3 reads CASSLTSGSHKFSDTQYF. CDR3 coding DNA: TGTGCCAGCAGCTTAACTAGCGGGAGCCACAAATTTTCAGATACGCAGTATTTT.

The rearrangement uses TRBV7-6 and TRBJ1-5; D is ambiguous. This CDR3 has 12 residues. CDR1 is SGHVS, CDR2 FNYEAQ, per germline. Trimming left V 5 bases short and J 6 bases short, with 8 bases between. The CDR3 region is CASSRFGQPQHF. CDR3 nucleotides: TGTGCCAGCAGCCGATTCGGTCAGCCCCAGCATTTT.

The V gene is TRBV12-3 or TRBV12-4, the J gene TRBJ2-5, with D perhaps matching TRBD1 (6 bases). V lost 4 bases and J lost 11, with 17 bases in between. The length of the CDR3 is 13 residues. In nucleotides, the CDR3 is TGTGCCAGCAGTTACTTGGACAGCCCCAGGCAGTACTTC. Protein product: CASSYLDSPRQYF.

The CDR3 loop reads CASSLASGRDLGYTF. The CDR3 DNA sequence: TGTGCCAGCAGCTTAGCTTCCGGCAGGGACCTTGGCTACACCTTC. V and J are TRBV7-2 and TRBJ1-2; tentatively, D is TRBD1 (5 bases). The CDR3 length is 15 residues. CDR1 SGHTA and CDR2 FQGNSA come from the germline V gene. Trimming stripped 0 bases from V and 7 bases from J, with 15 bases between.

The chain is built from TRBV7-2 and TRBJ2-1, with a tentative D call TRBD2 (5 bases). The V gene's germline CDR1 is SGHTA and CDR2 FQGNSA. V lost 1 base and J 9 bases, leaving 13 bases between the germline ends. This CDR3 has 14 residues. This chain's CDR3 is CASSLGLTPPEQFF. The CDR3 DNA reads as TGTGCCAGCAGCTTAGGACTAACCCCTCCTGAGCAGTTCTTC.

DNA of the CDR3: TGTGCCAGCAGCGCGGACCTTACTTACTACTATGGCTACACCTTC. Translation: CASSADLTYYYGYTF. The rearrangement uses TRBV7-9 and TRBJ1-2; no clear D gene. CDR3 length equals 15 residues. CDR1 is SEHNR, CDR2 FQNEAQ, per germline (reference sequence). V was trimmed by 5 bases and J by 3 bases, leaving 16 bases between them.

This clonotype showed up just a few times. The rearrangement uses TRBV12-3 or TRBV12-4 and TRBJ1-5; D gene ambiguous. V lost 3 bases and J lost 0, with 9 bases in between. This CDR3 is built from 15 residues. CDR3 sequence (DNA): TGTGCCAGCAGTTTGTCCAGGCGTAGCAATCAGCCCCAGCATTTT. This gives the protein CASSLSRRSNQPQHF.

This clonotype was seen a few times. The gene calls are TRBV7-8 and TRBJ1-5; no clear D gene. V lost 2 bases and J lost 2, with 13 bases in between. The germline gives CDR1 SGHVS, CDR2 FQNEAQ. The CDR3 is 16 amino acids. CDR3 region: CASSLPGMWGNQPQHF. The CDR3 DNA follows: TGTGCCAGCAGCTTACCGGGGATGTGGGGCAATCAGCCCCAGCATTTT. Variable domain in full (rest from reference TRBV7-8 and TRBJ1-5): GAGVSQSPRYKVAKRGQDVALRCDPISGHVSLFWYQQALGQGPEFLTYFQNEAQLDKSGLPSDRFFAERPEGSVSTLKIQRTQQEDSAVYLCASSLPGMWGNQPQHFGDGTRLSIL.

The chain recombines TRBV5-1 with TRBJ2-1; D is tentatively TRBD1 or TRBD2 (7 bases each). V lost 2 bases, J lost 9 bases, and 15 bases lay in between. Germline V gives CDR1 SGHRS, CDR2 YFSETQ. This CDR3 spans 14 amino acids. The CDR3 region has the DNA TGCGCCAGCAGCTTAATATCAGGGGGGGTTGAGCAGTTCTTC. It yields the protein CASSLISGGVEQFF.

This rearrangement joins TRBV6-5 to TRBJ1-4, with a weak D call TRBD1 (5 bases). Trimming removed 2 bases at V and 5 bases at J, with 18 bases between. The CDR3 has 17 residues. The germline gives CDR1 MNHEY, CDR2 SVGAGI. The CDR3 spells CASSYGLPGRRNEKLFF. The CDR3 region has the DNA TGTGCCAGCAGTTACGGGCTCCCGGGACGGAGGAATGAAAAACTGTTTTTT.

This clonotype was recorded at least ten times. The chain uses TRBV7-2 and TRBJ1-1, with a tentative D call TRBD1 (6 bases). V was trimmed by 2 bases and J by 1 base, leaving 11 bases between them. This CDR3 comprises 15 residues. Germline CDR1 SGHTA, CDR2 FQGNSA. CDR3 coding DNA: TGTGCCAGCAGCTTATTGGGGGCAAGGAACACTGAAGCTTTCTTT. It codes for CASSLLGARNTEAFF.

CDR3 in amino acids: CASSRGAGAGNTIYF. CDR3 in DNA: TGTGCCAGCAGTCGTGGGGCCGGGGCCGGAAACACCATATATTTT. The chain has TRBV7-2 and TRBJ1-3; perhaps TRBD1 as D (5 bases). Germline V gene lookup returns CDR1 SGHTA and CDR2 FQGNSA. V lost 6 bases, J lost 4 bases, and 16 bases lay in between. There are 15 residues in the CDR3. The whole variable domain, remainder taken from reference TRBV7-2 and TRBJ1-3, is GAGVSQSPSNKVTEKGKDVELRCDPISGHTALYWYRQSLGQGLEFLIYFQGNSAPDKSGLPSDRFSAERTGGSVSTLTIQRTQQEDSAVYLCASSRGAGAGNTIYFGEGSWLTVV.

The genes are TRBV30 and TRBJ1-5; D gene ambiguous. The CDR3 contains 14 residues. Germline CDR1 GTSNPN, CDR2 SVGIG (reference sequence). Trimming took 0 bases from V and 3 from J, leaving 9 bases between them. The CDR3 loop reads CAWSVEGNNQPQHF. The CDR3 coding sequence is TGTGCCTGGAGTGTCGAAGGGAACAATCAGCCCCAGCATTTT. The variable domain in full, completed from reference TRBV30 and TRBJ1-5, reads SQTIHQWPATLVQPVGSPLSLECTVEGTSNPNLYWYRQAAGRGLQLLFYSVGIGQISSEVPQNLSASRPQDRQFILSSKKLLLSDSGFYLCAWSVEGNNQPQHFGDGTRLSIL.

V gene TRBV12-3 or TRBV12-4 combines with J gene TRBJ2-5, with 7 nucleotides matching TRBD1. CDR3 size: 17 residues. V trimming: 1 base; J trimming: 1 base; junction bases outside the gene matches: 9. The CDR3: CASSLGQRDRTQETQYF. The CDR3 nucleotides are TGTGCCAGCAGTTTAGGGCAACGGGACAGAACCCAAGAGACCCAGTACTTC.

This clonotype was picked up a small number of times. The chain recombines TRBV27 with TRBJ2-5; no definite D call. This CDR3 spans 13 amino acids. Trimming took 2 bases from V and 3 from J, leaving 7 bases between them. CDR1 and CDR2 (germline): MNHEY, SMNVEV (reference sequence). The CDR3, as DNA: TGTGCCAGCAGTTTAGTCGCGGAAGAGACCCAGTACTTC. Translating it yields CASSLVAEETQYF.

The gene calls are TRBV20-1 and TRBJ2-2; the D is unclear. CDR3 length equals 13 residues. Germline loops: CDR1 DFQATT, CDR2 SNEGSKA (reference sequence). Trimming shortened V by 2 bases and J by 5 bases, and 9 bases separated the two germline ends. The CDR3 DNA reads as TGCAGTGCTAGACGGACGGAGACCGGGGAGCTGTTTTTT. Protein: CSARRTETGELFF.

About this clonotype itself: One junction end does not reproduce the germline sequence, and a read error may be involved. The chain links TRBV6-2 or TRBV6-3 to TRBJ2-1; no definite D call. The CDR3 has 12 amino acids. Germline V gives CDR1 MNHEY, CDR2 SVGEGT. Here the CDR3 DNA reads TGTGCCAGCAGTGACTCCTTCAATGAGCAGTTCTTC. Amino acid sequence: CASSDSFNEQFF.

This clonotype was counted a few times. The chain uses TRBV7-2 and TRBJ1-4, with D tentatively TRBD1 (6 bases). Germline CDR1 reads SGHTA; CDR2 reads FQGNSA. V was shortened by 1 base and J by 0 bases, with 12 bases between the two germline ends. CDR3 length: 17 amino acids. In nucleotides, the CDR3 is TGTGCCAGCAGCTTAGTATGGGGGCAGGCAACTAATGAAAAACTGTTTTTT. This encodes CASSLVWGQATNEKLFF.

V and J are TRBV7-2 and TRBJ1-3; the D gene is possibly TRBD1 (5 bases). Trimming left V 4 bases short and J 0 bases short, with 16 bases between. The CDR3 length is 17 residues. From germline, CDR1 is SGHTA and CDR2 FQGNSA. CDR3: CASSSSGAESSGNTIYF. In DNA form, the CDR3 reads TGTGCCAGCAGCTCCTCCGGGGCCGAAAGCTCTGGAAACACCATATATTTT.